These T cell receptor beta chains were read from a single sample in a study of T cell responses to AZD1222 COVID-19 vaccine. This table comes from immunoSEQ multiplex PCR, and its TCRdb copy is limited to in-frame clones, with some not included. The sample has about 67,000 clones; roughly 80% are singletons. This specimen consisted of peripheral blood, obtained on day 0 of AZD1222 vaccination. The receptors derive from an adult in good health. Each CDR3 is given with its conserved first and last residue. A D gene is named only where the DNA matches it firmly. A clone size is listed for some rows: how often the clone was seen (once, few, many), or a class if it is expanded.

TRBV28	-	-	TRBJ2-7	TGTGCCAGCAGTTTATGGGCCAGCTCCTACGAGCAGTACTTC	CASSLWASSYEQYF
TRBV5-1	-	TRBD1	TRBJ1-3	TGCGCCAGCAGCCCGGTTTTAGGACAGGGGGGAAACACCATATATTTT	CASSPVLGQGGNTIYF
TRBV28	-	-	TRBJ1-1	TGTGCCAGCAGTTTATTCGGGACAGAAGCTTTCTTT	CASSLFGTEAFF
TRBV6-4	few	TRBD1	TRBJ1-4	TGTGCCAGCAGTGATAAGGGACAGGGGGCTGAAAAACTGTTTTTT	CASSDKGQGAEKLFF
TRBV7-3	once	-	TRBJ2-7	TGTGCCAGCAGCTTAACCCACTTCGACGAGCAGTACTTC	CASSLTHFDEQYF
TRBV7-2	-	TRBD1	TRBJ2-7	TGTGCCAGCAGCCGGACGGCTGGACAGGGAAACGAGCAGTACTTC	CASSRTAGQGNEQYF
TRBV5-1	-	-	TRBJ1-2	TGCGCCAGCAGCTTGGTACAGAGTATTGGGGGCTATGGCTACACCTTC	CASSLVQSIGGYGYTF
TRBV7-2	-	-	TRBJ2-2	TGTGCCAGCAGCCAGCTAGTCCCCGGGGAGCTGTTTTTT	CASSQLVPGELFF
TRBV27	-	TRBD2	TRBJ2-1	TGTGCCAGCAGTTTAAGGGGCGGGGGGCCCTCCCGACCTCAGTTCTTC	CASSLRGGGPSRPQFF
TRBV7-2	once	-	TRBJ1-2	TGTGCCAGCAGCTTAGAATGGATAGGGAATGGCTACACCTTC	CASSLEWIGNGYTF
TRBV6-5	few	TRBD1	TRBJ1-2	TGTGCCAGCACTGGAACAGGGGGCGGGTATGGCTACACCTTC	CASTGTGGGYGYTF
TRBV5-5	-	TRBD1	TRBJ1-2	TGTGCCAGCAGCGATGAAGGGGACAGGGGATGCTACACCTTC	CASSDEGDRGCYTF
TRBV5-1	-	TRBD1	TRBJ1-6	TGCGCCAGCAGCTTGGTGACAGGGGGTAATTCACCCCTCCACTTT	CASSLVTGGNSPLHF
TRBV9	once	-	TRBJ2-7	TGTGCCAGCAGCGTAGGGCAGAACGAATTCTACGAGCAGTACTTC	CASSVGQNEFYEQYF
TRBV6-5	-	-	TRBJ1-1	TGTGCCAGCAGTTACTCTTTTCTTCAGGATGAAGCTTTCTTT	CASSYSFLQDEAFF